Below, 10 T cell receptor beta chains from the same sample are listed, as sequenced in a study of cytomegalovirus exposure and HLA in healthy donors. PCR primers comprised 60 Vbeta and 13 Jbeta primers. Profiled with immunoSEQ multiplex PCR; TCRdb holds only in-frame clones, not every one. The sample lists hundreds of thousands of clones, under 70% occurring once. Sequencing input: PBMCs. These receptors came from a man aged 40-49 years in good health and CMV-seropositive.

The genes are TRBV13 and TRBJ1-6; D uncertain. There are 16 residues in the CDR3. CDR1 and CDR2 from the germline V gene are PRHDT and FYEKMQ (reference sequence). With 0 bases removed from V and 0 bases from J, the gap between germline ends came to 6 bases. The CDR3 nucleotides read TGTGCCAGCAGCTTAGGTCCAGGCTCCTATAATTCACCCCTCCACTTT. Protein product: CASSLGPGSYNSPLHF.

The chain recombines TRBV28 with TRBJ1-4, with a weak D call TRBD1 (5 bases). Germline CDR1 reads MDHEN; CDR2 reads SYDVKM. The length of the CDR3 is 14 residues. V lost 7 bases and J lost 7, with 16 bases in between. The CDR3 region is CASKGPGPVEKLFF. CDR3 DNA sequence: TGTGCCAGCAAAGGGCCAGGGCCCGTTGAAAAACTGTTTTTT.

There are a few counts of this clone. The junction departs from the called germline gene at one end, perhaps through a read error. The chain's CDR3 is CASSERIAGVSF. The CDR3 DNA is TGTGCCAGCAGTGAAAGGATAGCGGGGGTTTCATTC. The rearrangement joins TRBV6-1 to TRBJ2-7; TRBD2 aligns across 9 bases. This CDR3 spans 12 amino acids. Looked up from germline, CDR1 is MNHNS and CDR2 is SASEGT.

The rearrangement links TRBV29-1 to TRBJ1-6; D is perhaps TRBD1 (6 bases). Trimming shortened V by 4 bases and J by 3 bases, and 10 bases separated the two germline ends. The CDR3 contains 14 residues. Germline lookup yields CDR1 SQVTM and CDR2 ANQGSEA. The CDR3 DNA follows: TGCAGCGTTGCAGAGACAGGCTATAATTCACCCCTCCACTTT. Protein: CSVAETGYNSPLHF.

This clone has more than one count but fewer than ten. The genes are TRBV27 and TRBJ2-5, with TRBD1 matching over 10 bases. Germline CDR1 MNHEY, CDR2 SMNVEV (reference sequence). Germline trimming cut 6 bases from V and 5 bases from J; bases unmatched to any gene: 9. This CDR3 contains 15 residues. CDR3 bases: TGTGCCAGCAGCCCGACAGGGGGCTTAATCGAGACCCAGTACTTC. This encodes CASSPTGGLIETQYF.

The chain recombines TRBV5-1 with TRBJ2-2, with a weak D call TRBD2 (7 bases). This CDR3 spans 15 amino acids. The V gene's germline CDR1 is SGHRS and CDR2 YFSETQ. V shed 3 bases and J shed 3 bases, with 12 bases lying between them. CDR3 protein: CASSSRGPDTGELFF. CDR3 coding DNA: TGCGCCAGCAGCTCGCGGGGGCCTGACACCGGGGAGCTGTTTTTT.

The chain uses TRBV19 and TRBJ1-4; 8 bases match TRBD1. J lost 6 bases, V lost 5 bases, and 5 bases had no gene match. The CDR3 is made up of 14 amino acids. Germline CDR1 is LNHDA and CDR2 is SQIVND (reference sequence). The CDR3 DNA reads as TGTGCCAGTAGTCTGGACAGGGAGGATGAAAAACTGTTTTTT. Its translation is CASSLDREDEKLFF.

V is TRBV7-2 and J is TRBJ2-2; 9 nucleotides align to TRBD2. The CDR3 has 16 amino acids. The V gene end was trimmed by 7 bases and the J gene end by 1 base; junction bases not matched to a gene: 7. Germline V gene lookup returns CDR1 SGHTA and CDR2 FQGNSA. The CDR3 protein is CASTLRAGGNTGELFF. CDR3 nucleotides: TGTGCCAGCACCCTGAGAGCGGGGGGGAACACCGGGGAGCTGTTTTTT.

CDR3 loop: CASSLGANSPLHF. The CDR3 coding sequence is TGCGCCAGCAGCTTGGGGGCAAATTCACCCCTCCACTTT. The chain recombines TRBV5-1 with TRBJ1-6; D unclear. The CDR3 totals 13 residues. V lost 0 bases and J 7 bases, leaving 5 bases between the germline ends. Germline assignment: CDR1 SGHRS and CDR2 YFSETQ.

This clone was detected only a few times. The CDR3 spells CASSPKDRGHDTIYF. The CDR3 DNA sequence: TGTGCCAGCAGCCCTAAGGACAGGGGGCATGACACCATATATTTT. The chain combines TRBV5-4 with TRBJ1-3; 11 bases agree with TRBD1. V trimming: 4 bases; J trimming: 8 bases; junction bases outside the gene matches: 8. The CDR3 runs 15 residues. Germline V gene data show CDR1 as SGHNT and CDR2 as YYREEE (reference sequence).